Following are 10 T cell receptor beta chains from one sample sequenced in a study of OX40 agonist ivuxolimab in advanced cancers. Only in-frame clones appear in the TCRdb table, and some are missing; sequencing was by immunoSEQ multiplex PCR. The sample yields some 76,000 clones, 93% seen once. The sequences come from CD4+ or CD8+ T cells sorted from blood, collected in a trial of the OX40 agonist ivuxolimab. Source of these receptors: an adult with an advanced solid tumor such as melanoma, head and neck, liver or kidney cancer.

CDR3 sequence (DNA): TGTGCCAGCAGCTTCGGCAGGGGGCACGAGCAGTACTTC. This translates into CASSFGRGHEQYF. The chain recombines TRBV5-6 with TRBJ2-7; 8 bases map to TRBD1. V shed 2 bases and J 5 bases; nucleotides not matched to a gene: 3. Germline V gene lookup returns CDR1 SGHDT and CDR2 YYEEEE. The CDR3 has 13 residues. Filled out from reference TRBV5-6 and TRBJ2-7, the complete variable domain reads DAGVTQSPTHLIKTRGQQVTLRCSPKSGHDTVSWYQQALGQGPQFIFQYYEEEERQRGNFPDRFSGHQFPNYSSELNVNALLLGDSALYLCASSFGRGHEQYFGPGTRLTVT.

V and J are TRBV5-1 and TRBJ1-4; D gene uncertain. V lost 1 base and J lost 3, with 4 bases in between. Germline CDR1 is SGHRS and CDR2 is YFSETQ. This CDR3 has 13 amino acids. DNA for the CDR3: TGCGCCAGCAGCTTGAGCCCTAATGAAAAACTGTTTTTT. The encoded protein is CASSLSPNEKLFF.

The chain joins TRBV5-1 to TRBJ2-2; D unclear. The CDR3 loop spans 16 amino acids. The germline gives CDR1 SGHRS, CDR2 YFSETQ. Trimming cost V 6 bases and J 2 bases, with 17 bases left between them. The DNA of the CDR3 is TGCGCCAGCACCCAATCCTTAGGGCCCAACACCGGGGAGCTGTTTTTT. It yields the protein CASTQSLGPNTGELFF.

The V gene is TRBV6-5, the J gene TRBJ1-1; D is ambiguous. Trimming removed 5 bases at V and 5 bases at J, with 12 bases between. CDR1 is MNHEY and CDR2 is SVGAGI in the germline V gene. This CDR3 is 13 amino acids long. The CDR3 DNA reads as TGTGCCAGCAGTGAGCTAGGATTTACTGAAGCTTTCTTT. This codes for CASSELGFTEAFF.

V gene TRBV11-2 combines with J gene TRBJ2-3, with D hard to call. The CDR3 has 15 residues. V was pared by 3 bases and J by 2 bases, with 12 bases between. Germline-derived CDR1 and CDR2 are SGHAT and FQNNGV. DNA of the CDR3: TGTGCCAGCAGCTTTGTCGCGGCACCCACAGATACGCAGTATTTT. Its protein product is CASSFVAAPTDTQYF. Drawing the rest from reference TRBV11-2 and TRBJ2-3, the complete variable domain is EAGVAQSPRYKIIEKRQSVAFWCNPISGHATLYWYQQILGQGPKLLIQFQNNGVVDDSQLPKDRFSAERLKGVDSTLKIQPAKLEDSAVYLCASSFVAAPTDTQYFGPGTRLTVL.

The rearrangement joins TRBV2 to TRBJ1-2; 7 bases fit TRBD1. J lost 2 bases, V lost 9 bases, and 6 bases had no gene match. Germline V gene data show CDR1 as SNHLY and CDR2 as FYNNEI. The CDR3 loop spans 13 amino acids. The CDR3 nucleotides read TGTGCCAGAAACCGGGACAGCAACTATGGCTACACCTTC. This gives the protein CARNRDSNYGYTF. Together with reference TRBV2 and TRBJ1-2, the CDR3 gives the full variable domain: EPEVTQTPSHQVTQMGQEVILRCVPISNHLYFYWYRQILGQKVEFLVSFYNNEISEKSEIFDDQFSVERPDGSNFTLKIRSTKLEDSAMYFCARNRDSNYGYTFGSGTRLTVV.

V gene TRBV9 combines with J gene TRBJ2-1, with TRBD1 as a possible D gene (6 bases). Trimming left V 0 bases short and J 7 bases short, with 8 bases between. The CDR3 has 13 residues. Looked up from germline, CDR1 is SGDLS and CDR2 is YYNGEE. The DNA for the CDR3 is TGTGCCAGCAGCGTAGGGGACAAGAATGAGCAGTTCTTC. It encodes CASSVGDKNEQFF.

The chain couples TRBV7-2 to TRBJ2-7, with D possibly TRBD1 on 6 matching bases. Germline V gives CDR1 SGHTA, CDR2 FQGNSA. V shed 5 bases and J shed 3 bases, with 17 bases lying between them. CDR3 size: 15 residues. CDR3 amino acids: CASSAATGGHYEQYF. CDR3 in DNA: TGTGCCAGCAGCGCCGCGACAGGAGGCCACTACGAGCAGTACTTC.

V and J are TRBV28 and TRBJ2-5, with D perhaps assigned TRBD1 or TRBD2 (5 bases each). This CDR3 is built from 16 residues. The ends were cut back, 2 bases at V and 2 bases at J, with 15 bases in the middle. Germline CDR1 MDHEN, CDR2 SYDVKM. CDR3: CASSLPGGAGQETQYF. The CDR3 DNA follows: TGTGCCAGCAGTTTACCTGGAGGTGCAGGGCAAGAGACCCAGTACTTC. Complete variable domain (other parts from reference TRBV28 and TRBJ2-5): DVKVTQSSRYLVKRTGEKVFLECVQDMDHENMFWYRQDPGLGLRLIYFSYDVKMKEKGDIPEGYSVSREKKERFSLILESASTNQTSMYLCASSLPGGAGQETQYFGPGTRLLVL.

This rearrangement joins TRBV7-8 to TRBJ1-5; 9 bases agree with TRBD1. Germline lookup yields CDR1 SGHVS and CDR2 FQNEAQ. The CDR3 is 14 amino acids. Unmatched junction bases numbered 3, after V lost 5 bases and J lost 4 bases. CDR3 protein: CASSGDRVNQPQHF. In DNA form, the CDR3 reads TGTGCCAGCAGCGGGGACAGGGTAAATCAGCCCCAGCATTTT. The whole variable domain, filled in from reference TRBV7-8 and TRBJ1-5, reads GAGVSQSPRYKVAKRGQDVALRCDPISGHVSLFWYQQALGQGPEFLTYFQNEAQLDKSGLPSDRFFAERPEGSVSTLKIQRTQQEDSAVYLCASSGDRVNQPQHFGDGTRLSIL.